A selection of T cell receptor beta chains follows, all from one sample in a study of cytotoxic CD8 clonotypes in ibrutinib-treated CLL. Sequencing was performed with immunoSEQ multiplex PCR; in TCRdb, only in-frame clones are kept and a portion is missing. The repertoire has more than 110,000 clones, 75% to 95% of them found once; the top ten carry about 10%. The source was PBMCs, collected after 12 months of ibrutinib treatment. These receptors were collected from a human donor with chronic lymphocytic leukemia. The CDR3 runs from the conserved cysteine through the conserved F or W. Fields, in order: V gene, D gene, J gene, clone size, CDR3 protein, CDR3 DNA. A D gene is named only where the DNA matches it firmly. Size is omitted from some rows. Given values are once, few, many or a class for expanded clones.

>TRBV27|TRBD1|TRBJ2-7|-
CASSLTGLDEQYF
TGTGCCAGCAGTTTGACAGGGTTAGACGAGCAGTACTTC
>TRBV14|TRBD2|TRBJ2-7|-
CASSRTSSSIEQYF
TGTGCCAGCAGCCGGACTAGCAGCTCGATCGAGCAGTACTTC
>TRBV7-3|TRBD1|TRBJ1-1|-
CASSLQGGDTEAFF
TGTGCCAGCAGCTTACAGGGGGGAGACACTGAAGCTTTCTTT
>TRBV7-2|-|TRBJ1-2|-
CASSWELEGSGGYTF
TGTGCCAGCAGCTGGGAACTTGAAGGGTCCGGCGGCTACACCTTC
>TRBV2|-|TRBJ2-7|-
CASSDIGGSSYEQYF
TGTGCCAGCAGTGATATCGGGGGAAGCTCCTACGAGCAGTACTTC
>TRBV28|-|TRBJ1-4|once
CASSLYDVGSEKLFF
TGTGCCAGCAGTTTATATGACGTTGGGAGTGAAAAACTGTTTTTT
>TRBV7-9|-|TRBJ2-7|-
CASSFERIGEQYF
TGTGCCAGCAGCTTTGAAAGGATAGGGGAGCAGTACTTC
>TRBV10-3|-|TRBJ2-5|-
CAISDVWGARYF
TGTGCCATCAGTGATGTTTGGGGGGCGCGGTACTTC
>TRBV28|-|TRBJ1-3|-
CASSLGTLGNTIYF
TGTGCCAGCAGTTTGGGGACACTCGGAAACACCATATATTTT
>TRBV13|TRBD1|TRBJ2-1|-
CASSSEDRGYNEQFF
TGTGCCAGCAGCTCTGAGGACAGGGGATACAATGAGCAGTTCTTC
>TRBV5-1|-|TRBJ1-3|once
CASSFGISGNTIYF
TGCGCCAGCAGCTTCGGGATCTCTGGAAACACCATATATTTT
>TRBV2|-|TRBJ2-1|-
CASSVGSDDEQFF
TGTGCCAGCAGTGTTGGGTCCGACGATGAGCAGTTCTTC
>TRBV2|-|TRBJ1-5|-
CASSRTDPGQPQHF
TGTGCCAGCAGTAGGACAGACCCGGGGCAGCCCCAGCATTTT
>TRBV6-6|-|TRBJ2-7|-
CASSYDYSYEQYF
TGTGCCAGCAGTTACGACTACTCCTACGAGCAGTACTTC
>TRBV7-6|-|TRBJ2-5|-
CASSPGQDF
TGTGCCAGCAGCCCAGGGCAGGACTTC
>TRBV28|-|TRBJ1-2|-
CASSLRGGRGYTF
TGTGCCAGCAGTTTAAGGGGAGGGAGGGGCTACACCTTC
>TRBV27|-|TRBJ2-3|-
CASRPGGAVNTQYF
TGTGCCAGCAGGCCTGGGGGGGCCGTAAATACGCAGTATTTT
>TRBV18|-|TRBJ2-7|-
CASSPDGGNLLGEQYF
TGTGCCAGCTCACCAGATGGGGGCAACCTTTTGGGCGAGCAGTACTTC
>TRBV27|TRBD2|TRBJ2-1|-
CASSFWTSGKIYNEQFF
TGTGCCAGCAGTTTCTGGACTAGCGGGAAAATCTACAATGAGCAGTTCTTC
>TRBV19|-|TRBJ2-7|-
CASQKSYGAYEQYF
TGTGCCAGCCAGAAAAGCTATGGGGCCTACGAGCAGTACTTC
>TRBV18|-|TRBJ1-2|many
CASSPGRLSGYTF
TGTGCCAGCTCACCAGGGCGACTTAGCGGCTACACCTTC
>TRBV19|-|TRBJ2-7|-
CASSPGTPTYEQYF
TGTGCCAGTAGCCCCGGTACCCCAACCTACGAGCAGTACTTC
>TRBV5-8|-|TRBJ2-1|-
CASKTGYNEQFF
TGTGCCAGCAAAACAGGGTACAATGAGCAGTTCTTC
>TRBV7-3|-|TRBJ2-1|-
CASSSHRAPGQFF
TGTGCCAGCAGCTCCCACCGGGCCCCTGGGCAGTTCTTC
>TRBV7-2|-|TRBJ2-3|-
CASSLFVGAGDTQYF
TGTGCCAGCAGCTTATTCGTTGGGGCCGGAGATACGCAGTATTTT
>TRBV6-6|-|TRBJ2-5|-
CASRGMGAGETQYF
TGTGCCAGCAGGGGGATGGGTGCGGGAGAGACCCAGTACTTC
>TRBV13|-|TRBJ2-1|-
CASSTRDFYNEQFF
TGTGCCAGCAGCACCCGGGACTTCTACAATGAGCAGTTCTTC
>TRBV9|-|TRBJ2-7|once
CASSVGQGPYEQYF
TGTGCCAGCAGCGTAGGGCAGGGGCCCTACGAGCAGTACTTC
>TRBV19|-|TRBJ1-3|-
CASTTGSSGNTIYF
TGTGCCAGTACCACAGGGAGCTCTGGAAACACCATATATTTT
>TRBV28|-|TRBJ2-2|few
CASSFWSQGGNTGELFF
TGTGCCAGCAGTTTCTGGTCGCAGGGGGGGAACACCGGGGAGCTGTTTTTT
>TRBV19|-|TRBJ2-7|-
CASSIDLSYEQYF
TGTGCCAGTAGTATAGATCTGAGCTACGAGCAGTACTTC
>TRBV29-1|-|TRBJ2-5|-
CSVYGRPLPQYF
TGCAGCGTATACGGACGCCCTCTCCCCCAGTACTTC
>TRBV6-5|TRBD1|TRBJ2-7|-
CASSYSRQGAAEQYF
TGTGCCAGCAGTTACTCGAGACAGGGGGCTGCCGAGCAGTACTTC
>TRBV5-1|-|TRBJ2-5|-
CASSSAAKPPYQETQYF
TGCGCCAGCAGCTCCGCGGCGAAACCCCCGTACCAAGAGACCCAGTACTTC
>TRBV7-2|-|TRBJ2-1|-
CASSFAGGNEQFF
TGTGCCAGCAGCTTCGCGGGCGGGAATGAGCAGTTCTTC
>TRBV7-6|-|TRBJ2-3|-
CASSLEGAAGKIDTQYF
TGTGCCAGCAGCTTAGAGGGTGCGGCGGGGAAAATAGATACGCAGTATTTT
>TRBV6-6|-|TRBJ1-1|-
CASRPEGLVSNEAFF
TGTGCCAGCAGACCCGAGGGACTCGTCAGCAATGAAGCTTTCTTT
>TRBV7-9|TRBD1|TRBJ1-5|-
CASSLGTGGGGNQPQHF
TGTGCCAGCAGCTTAGGGACAGGGGGCGGTGGCAATCAGCCCCAGCATTTT
>TRBV7-8|-|TRBJ2-7|once
CASSLGLAEQYF
TGTGCCAGCAGCTTAGGTTTGGCCGAGCAGTACTTC
>TRBV2|TRBD2|TRBJ2-7|-
CASSDKTSGTF
TGTGCCAGCAGTGATAAGACTAGCGGGACGTTC
>TRBV27|-|TRBJ2-7|-
CASSLSAWAYEQYF
TGTGCCAGCAGTTTATCGGCGTGGGCCTACGAGCAGTACTTC
>TRBV9|TRBD1|TRBJ1-2|-
CASSVGWGTGGSLAYGYTF
TGTGCCAGCAGCGTTGGGTGGGGGACAGGGGGAAGTTTAGCCTATGGCTACACCTTC
>TRBV28|-|TRBJ1-2|-
CASSLWGASNYGYTF
TGTGCCAGCAGTTTGTGGGGGGCGAGTAACTATGGCTACACCTTC
>TRBV7-2|TRBD1|TRBJ2-1|-
CASSPRQGAYNEQFF
TGTGCCAGCAGCCCCCGACAGGGTGCCTACAATGAGCAGTTCTTC
>TRBV23-1|-|TRBJ1-5|-
CASSQSVPLQPQHF
TGCGCCAGCAGTCAATCGGTGCCGCTCCAGCCCCAGCATTTT